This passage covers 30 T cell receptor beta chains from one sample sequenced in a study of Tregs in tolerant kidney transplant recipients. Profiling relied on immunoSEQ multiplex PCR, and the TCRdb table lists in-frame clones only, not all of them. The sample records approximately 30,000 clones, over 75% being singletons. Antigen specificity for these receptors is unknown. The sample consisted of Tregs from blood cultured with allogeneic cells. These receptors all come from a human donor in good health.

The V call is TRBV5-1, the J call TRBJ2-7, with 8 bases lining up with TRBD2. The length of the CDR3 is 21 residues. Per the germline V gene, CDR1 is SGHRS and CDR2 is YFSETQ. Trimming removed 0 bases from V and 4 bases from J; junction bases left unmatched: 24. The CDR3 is CASSLGLGGHSSAGVSYEQYF. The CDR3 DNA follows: TGCGCCAGCAGCTTGGGGTTGGGGGGTCACTCGTCAGCGGGAGTCTCGTACGAGCAGTACTTC.

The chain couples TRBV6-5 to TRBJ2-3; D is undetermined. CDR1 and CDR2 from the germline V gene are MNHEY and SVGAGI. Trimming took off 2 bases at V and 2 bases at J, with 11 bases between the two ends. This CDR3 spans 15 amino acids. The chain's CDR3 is CASSYERFTTDTQYF. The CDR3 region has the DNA TGTGCCAGCAGTTACGAGCGTTTTACCACAGATACGCAGTATTTT.

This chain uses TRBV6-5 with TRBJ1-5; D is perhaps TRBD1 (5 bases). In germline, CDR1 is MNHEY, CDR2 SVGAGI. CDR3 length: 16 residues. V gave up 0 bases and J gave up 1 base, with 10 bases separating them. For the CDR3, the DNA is TGTGCCAGCAGTTACTCCCTCAGGGAGAGCAATCAGCCCCAGCATTTT. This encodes CASSYSLRESNQPQHF.

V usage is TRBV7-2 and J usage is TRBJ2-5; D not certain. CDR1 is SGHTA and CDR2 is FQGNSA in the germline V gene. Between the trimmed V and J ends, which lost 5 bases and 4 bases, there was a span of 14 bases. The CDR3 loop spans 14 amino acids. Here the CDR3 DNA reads TGTGCCAGCAGCCATCTAGGGCCGGGAGAGACCCAGTACTTC. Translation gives CASSHLGPGETQYF.

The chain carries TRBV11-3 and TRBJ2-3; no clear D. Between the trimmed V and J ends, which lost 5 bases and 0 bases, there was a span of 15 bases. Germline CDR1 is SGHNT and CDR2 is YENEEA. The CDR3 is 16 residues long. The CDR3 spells CASSPSASLSTDTQYF. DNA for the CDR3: TGTGCCAGCAGCCCCTCGGCCAGCCTTAGCACAGATACGCAGTATTTT.

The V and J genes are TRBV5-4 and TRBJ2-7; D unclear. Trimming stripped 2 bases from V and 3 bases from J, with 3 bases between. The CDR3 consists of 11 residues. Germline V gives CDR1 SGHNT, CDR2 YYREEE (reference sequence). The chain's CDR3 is CASSFSYEQYF. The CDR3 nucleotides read TGTGCCAGCAGCTTTAGCTACGAGCAGTACTTC.

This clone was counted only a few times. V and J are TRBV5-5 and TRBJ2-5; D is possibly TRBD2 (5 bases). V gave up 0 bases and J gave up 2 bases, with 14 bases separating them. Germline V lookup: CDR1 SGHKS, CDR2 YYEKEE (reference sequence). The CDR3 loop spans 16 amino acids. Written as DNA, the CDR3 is TGTGCCAGCAGCTTGGGCCCCGACGGGATACAAGAGACCCAGTACTTC. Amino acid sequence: CASSLGPDGIQETQYF.

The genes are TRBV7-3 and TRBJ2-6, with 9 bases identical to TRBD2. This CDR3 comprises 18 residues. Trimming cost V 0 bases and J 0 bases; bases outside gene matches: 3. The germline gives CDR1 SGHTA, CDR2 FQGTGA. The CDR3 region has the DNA TGTGCCAGCAGCTTAACTAGCGGGGGATTCTCTGGGGCCAACGTCCTGACTTTC. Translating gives CASSLTSGGFSGANVLTF.

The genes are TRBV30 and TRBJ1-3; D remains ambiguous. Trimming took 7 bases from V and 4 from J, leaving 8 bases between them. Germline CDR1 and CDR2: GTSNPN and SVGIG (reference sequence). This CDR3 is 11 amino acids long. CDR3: CASSKGNTIYF. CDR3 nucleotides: TGTGCCTCCTCTAAAGGAAACACCATATATTTT. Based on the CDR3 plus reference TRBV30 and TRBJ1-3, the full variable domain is SQTIHQWPATLVQPVGSPLSLECTVEGTSNPNLYWYRQAAGRGLQLLFYSVGIGQISSEVPQNLSASRPQDRQFILSSKKLLLSDSGFYLCASSKGNTIYFGEGSWLTVV.

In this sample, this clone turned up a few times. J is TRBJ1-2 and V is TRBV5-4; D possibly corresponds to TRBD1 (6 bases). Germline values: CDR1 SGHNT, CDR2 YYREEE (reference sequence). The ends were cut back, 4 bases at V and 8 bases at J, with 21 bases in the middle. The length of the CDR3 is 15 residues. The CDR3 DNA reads TGTGCCAGCAGCGCGTCCCGGGACACGCTCGGGGGCTACACCTTC. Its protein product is CASSASRDTLGGYTF.

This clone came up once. The CDR3 bases are TGTGCCTGGAGTACGGGGGCGCAGACTGAAGCTTTCTTT. The encoded protein is CAWSTGAQTEAFF. J is TRBJ1-1 and V is TRBV30; tentative D call: TRBD1 (6 bases). The V gene's germline CDR1 is GTSNPN and CDR2 SVGIG (reference sequence). The CDR3 totals 13 residues. Trimming stripped 2 bases from V and 5 bases from J, with 12 bases between.

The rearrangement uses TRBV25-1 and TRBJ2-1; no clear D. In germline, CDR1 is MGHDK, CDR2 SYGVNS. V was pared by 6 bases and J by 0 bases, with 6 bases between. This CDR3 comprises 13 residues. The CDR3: CASRGFSYNEQFF. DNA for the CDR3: TGTGCCAGCAGGGGGTTCTCCTACAATGAGCAGTTCTTC.

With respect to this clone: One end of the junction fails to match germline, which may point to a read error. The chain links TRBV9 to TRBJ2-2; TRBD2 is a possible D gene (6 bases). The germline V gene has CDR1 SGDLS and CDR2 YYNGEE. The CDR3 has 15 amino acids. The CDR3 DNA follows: TGTGCCAGCAGCGTAGTGAGACTAGGGCCACGGGGAGCTGTTTTT. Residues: CASSVVRLGPRGAVF. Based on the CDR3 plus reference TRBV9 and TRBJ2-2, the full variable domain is DSGVTQTPKHLITATGQRVTLRCSPRSGDLSVYWYQQSLDQGLQFLIQYYNGEERAKGNILERFSAQQFPDLHSELNLSSLELGDSALYFCASSVVRLGPRGAVFGEGSRLTVL.

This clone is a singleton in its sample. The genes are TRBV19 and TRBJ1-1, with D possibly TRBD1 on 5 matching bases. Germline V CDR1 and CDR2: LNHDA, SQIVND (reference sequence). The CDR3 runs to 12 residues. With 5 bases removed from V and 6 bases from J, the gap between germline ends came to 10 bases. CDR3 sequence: CASSPGAAEAFF. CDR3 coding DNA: TGTGCCAGTAGTCCCGGGGCAGCTGAAGCTTTCTTT.

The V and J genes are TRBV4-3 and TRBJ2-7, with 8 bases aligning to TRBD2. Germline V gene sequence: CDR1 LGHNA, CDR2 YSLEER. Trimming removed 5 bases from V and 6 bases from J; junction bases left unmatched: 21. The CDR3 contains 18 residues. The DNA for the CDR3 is TGCGCCAGCAGCAGGGAATTTACACCGGGACTAGTACTTTTCGAGCAGTACTTC. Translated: CASSREFTPGLVLFEQYF.

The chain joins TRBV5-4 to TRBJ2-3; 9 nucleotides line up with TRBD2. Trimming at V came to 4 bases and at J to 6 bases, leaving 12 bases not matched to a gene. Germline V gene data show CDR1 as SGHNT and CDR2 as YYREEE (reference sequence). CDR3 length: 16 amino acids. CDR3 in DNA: TGTGCCAGCAGCCGGGACCCGGCGGGGGGGGGTGATACGCAGTATTTT. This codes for CASSRDPAGGGDTQYF.

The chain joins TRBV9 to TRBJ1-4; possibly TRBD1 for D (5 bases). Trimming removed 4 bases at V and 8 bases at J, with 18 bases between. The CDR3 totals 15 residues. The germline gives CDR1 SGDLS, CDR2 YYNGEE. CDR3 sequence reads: CASSPGGSKVEKLFF. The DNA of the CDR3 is TGTGCCAGCAGCCCGGGGGGTAGTAAAGTAGAAAAACTGTTTTTT.

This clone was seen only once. Written as DNA, the CDR3 is TGTGCCAACTCCGCGGGTCAGAACACTGAAGCTTTCTTT. Amino acid sequence: CANSAGQNTEAFF. This chain links TRBV5-4 with TRBJ1-1; D remains ambiguous. Trimming removed 9 bases from V and 1 base from J, with 13 bases in between. Germline CDR1 SGHNT, CDR2 YYREEE (reference sequence). The CDR3 is 13 residues long. The whole variable domain, remainder taken from reference TRBV5-4 and TRBJ1-1, is ETGVTQSPTHLIKTRGQQVTLRCSSQSGHNTVSWYQQALGQGPQFIFQYYREEENGRGNFPPRFSGLQFPNYSSELNVNALELDDSALYLCANSAGQNTEAFFGQGTRLTVV.

The DNA for the CDR3 is TGTGCCAGCTCACCATGGGACAGGCCCCAGGGGACTGAAGCTTTCTTT. Its translation: CASSPWDRPQGTEAFF. The gene calls are TRBV18 and TRBJ1-1; 8 bases are shared with TRBD1. The CDR3 has 16 residues. V trimming: 2 bases; J trimming: 5 bases; junction bases outside the gene matches: 10. Germline V gene lookup returns CDR1 KGHSH and CDR2 LQKENI.

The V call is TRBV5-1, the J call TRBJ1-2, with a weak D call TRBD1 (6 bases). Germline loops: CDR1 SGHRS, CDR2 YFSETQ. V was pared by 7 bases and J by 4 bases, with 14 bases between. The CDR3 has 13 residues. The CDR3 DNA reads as TGCGCCAGCGGGGAGGGGGTGAGCTATGGCTACACCTTC. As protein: CASGEGVSYGYTF.

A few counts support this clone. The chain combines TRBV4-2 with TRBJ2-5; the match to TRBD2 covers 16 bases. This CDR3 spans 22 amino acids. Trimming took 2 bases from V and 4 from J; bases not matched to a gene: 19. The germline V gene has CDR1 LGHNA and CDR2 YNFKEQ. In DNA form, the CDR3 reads TGTGCCAGCAGCCAAAAAAAGCTTCCCCCGGGACTAGCGGGAGGGCCGTCAGAGACCCAGTACTTC. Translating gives CASSQKKLPPGLAGGPSETQYF.

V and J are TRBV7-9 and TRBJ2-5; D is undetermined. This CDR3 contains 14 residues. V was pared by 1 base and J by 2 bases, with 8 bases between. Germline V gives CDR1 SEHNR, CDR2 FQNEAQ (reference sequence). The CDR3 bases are TGTGCCAGCAGCTTAGGACAAAAACAAGAGACCCAGTACTTC. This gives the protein CASSLGQKQETQYF.

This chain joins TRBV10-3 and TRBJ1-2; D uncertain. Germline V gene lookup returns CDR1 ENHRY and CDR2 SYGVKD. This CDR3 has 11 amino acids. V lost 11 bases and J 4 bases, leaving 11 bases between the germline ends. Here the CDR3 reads CASRAGYGYTF. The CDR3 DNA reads TGTGCCTCAAGGGCGGGCTATGGCTACACCTTC.

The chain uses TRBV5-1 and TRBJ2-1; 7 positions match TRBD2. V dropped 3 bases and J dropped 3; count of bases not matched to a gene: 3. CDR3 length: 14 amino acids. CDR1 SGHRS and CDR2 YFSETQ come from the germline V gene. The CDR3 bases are TGCGCCAGCAGCTCCGGGACTAACTACAATGAGCAGTTCTTC. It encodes CASSSGTNYNEQFF.

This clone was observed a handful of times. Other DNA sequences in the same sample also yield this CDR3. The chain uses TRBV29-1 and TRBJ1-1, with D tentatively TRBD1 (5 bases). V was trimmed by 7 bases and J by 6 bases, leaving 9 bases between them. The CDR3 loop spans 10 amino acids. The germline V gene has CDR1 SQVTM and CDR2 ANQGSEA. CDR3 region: CSGEGAEAFF. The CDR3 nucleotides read TGCAGCGGGGAAGGGGCTGAAGCTTTCTTT.

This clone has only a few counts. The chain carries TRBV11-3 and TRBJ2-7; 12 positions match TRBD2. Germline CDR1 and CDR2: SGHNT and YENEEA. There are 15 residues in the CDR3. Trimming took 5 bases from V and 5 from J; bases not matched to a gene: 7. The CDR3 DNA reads TGTGCCAGCAGCCCCCGACTAGCGGGAGTACACGAGCAGTACTTC. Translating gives CASSPRLAGVHEQYF. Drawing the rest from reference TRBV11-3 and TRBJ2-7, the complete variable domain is EAGVVQSPRYKIIEKKQPVAFWCNPISGHNTLYWYLQNLGQGPELLIRYENEEAVDDSQLPKDRFSAERLKGVDSTLKIQPAELGDSAVYLCASSPRLAGVHEQYFGPGTRLTVT.

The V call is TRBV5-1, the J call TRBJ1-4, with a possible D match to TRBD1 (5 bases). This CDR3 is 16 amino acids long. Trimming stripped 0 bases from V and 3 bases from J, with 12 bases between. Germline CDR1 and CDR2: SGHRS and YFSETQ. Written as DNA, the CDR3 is TGCGCCAGCAGCTTGGTTGGGACCGACCCTAATGAAAAACTGTTTTTT. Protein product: CASSLVGTDPNEKLFF.

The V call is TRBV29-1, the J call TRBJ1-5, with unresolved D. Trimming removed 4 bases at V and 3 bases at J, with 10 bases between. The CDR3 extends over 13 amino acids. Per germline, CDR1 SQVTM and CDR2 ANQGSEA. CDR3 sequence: CSVGGGANQPQHF. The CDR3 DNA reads TGCAGCGTTGGCGGAGGTGCCAATCAGCCCCAGCATTTT.

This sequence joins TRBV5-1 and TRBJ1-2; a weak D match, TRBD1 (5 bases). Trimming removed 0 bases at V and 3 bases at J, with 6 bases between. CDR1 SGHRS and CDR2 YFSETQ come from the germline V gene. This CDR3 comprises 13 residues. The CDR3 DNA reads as TGCGCCAGCAGCTTGGGGACATACTATGGCTACACCTTC. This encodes CASSLGTYYGYTF.

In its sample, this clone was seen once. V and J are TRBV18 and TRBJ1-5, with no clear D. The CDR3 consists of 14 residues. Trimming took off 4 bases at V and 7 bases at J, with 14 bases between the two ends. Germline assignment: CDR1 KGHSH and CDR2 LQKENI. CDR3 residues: CASSLVRLGQPQHF. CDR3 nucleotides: TGTGCCAGCTCACTAGTAAGGTTGGGGCAGCCCCAGCATTTT. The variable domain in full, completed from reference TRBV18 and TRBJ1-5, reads NAGVMQNPRHLVRRRGQEARLRCSPMKGHSHVYWYRQLPEEGLKFMVYLQKENIIDESGMPKERFSAEFPKEGPSILRIQQVVRGDSAAYFCASSLVRLGQPQHFGDGTRLSIL.